Listed below are T cell receptor beta chains from one sample, sequenced in a study of T cell changes during pregnancy in multiple sclerosis. Produced via immunoSEQ multiplex PCR; TCRdb's table is partial and in-frame only. The data contain some 37,000 clones, around 90% of them seen just once; the ten biggest clones take up 0.35% to 0.45%. Sequencing used CD4+ T cells from peripheral blood mononuclear cells, obtained after pregnancy. These receptors all stem from a female donor in good health, enrolled as a control in a pregnancy study. Both conserved end residues are trimmed from each CDR3. Part of the rows lack a size; the others show once, few, many or a class for expanded clones.

V	J	size	CDR3
TRBV7-9	TRBJ1-1	once	ASRPGTKAEAF
TRBV19	TRBJ2-6	NA	ASSPSGFSGVGGANVLT
TRBV11-2	TRBJ2-5	NA	ASSLVGVQGETQY
TRBV10-3	TRBJ2-3	NA	AIRASGGGSDTQY
TRBV9	TRBJ2-6	NA	ASSRPRGGSGANVLT
TRBV2	TRBJ1-2	once	ASSGDRGFTNYGYT
TRBV30	TRBJ2-5	NA	AWSLGQARQETQY
TRBV5-5	TRBJ1-5	NA	ASSFARDRTNQPQH
TRBV19	TRBJ1-1	NA	ASHLTGTTEAF
TRBV7-8	TRBJ1-1	once	ASGRTGSTEAF
TRBV4-3	TRBJ2-3	NA	ASSQDGGGGRDTQY
TRBV29-1	TRBJ2-5	NA	SVGGGPQTQY
TRBV29-1	TRBJ1-2	once	SVEEGAASNYGYT
TRBV6-5	TRBJ2-3	NA	ASSSSREVQTDTQY
TRBV5-4	TRBJ2-5	NA	ASSSTGEKTQY
TRBV6-6	TRBJ2-5	NA	ASSSQYQETQY
TRBV11-2	TRBJ2-7	NA	ASSFVASYEQY
TRBV5-7	TRBJ2-5	NA	ASSLEGQAMRTQY
TRBV19	TRBJ1-6	NA	ASSMNLGQRNSPLH
TRBV7-8	TRBJ2-2	NA	ASSKRGGNTGELF
TRBV11-1	TRBJ2-7	NA	ASSPSYEQY
TRBV18	TRBJ2-7	once	ASSPSQGAYEQY
TRBV9	TRBJ2-1	NA	ASSVAAGGNNEQF
TRBV19	TRBJ2-7	NA	ARRDSPYEQY
TRBV7-7	TRBJ2-5	few	ASSSRHQPGTSGNQETQY
TRBV25-1	TRBJ2-1	NA	ASKRGLAGVEQF
TRBV30	TRBJ1-5	NA	AWSVRAGRSRWDQPQH
TRBV11-2	TRBJ1-1	NA	ASSLGRTGVTEAF
TRBV15	TRBJ1-1	NA	ATSITSSGTEAF
TRBV5-4	TRBJ2-2	NA	ASSFRLASGELF
TRBV28	TRBJ1-2	few	ASSHITAEGGYT
TRBV5-1	TRBJ1-1	NA	ASSFLMNTEAF
TRBV19	TRBJ2-5	NA	ASSRIGGRERAETQY
TRBV6-1	NA	once	ASSLIPTGDEQY
TRBV6-4	TRBJ2-3	NA	ASSDSSTKGTDTQY
TRBV27	TRBJ2-2	NA	ASARDRPNTGELF
TRBV7-8	TRBJ2-7	NA	ASSLALSVSGGAREQY
TRBV7-2	TRBJ1-1	NA	ASSPGQGNTEAF
TRBV25-1	TRBJ2-5	NA	ASGGRIQETQY
TRBV27	TRBJ1-4	NA	ASSLSGGKLF
TRBV5-4	TRBJ2-7	once	ASREASGNYEQY
TRBV19	TRBJ1-1	NA	ASSIEGGTEAF
TRBV27	TRBJ1-1	once	ASTIPGDTKAF
TRBV9	TRBJ2-1	NA	ASSVAGDGFDEQF
TRBV4-1	NA	NA	ASSQDLRMGQSYEQY
TRBV2	TRBJ1-2	NA	ASSGQANYGYT
TRBV7-9	TRBJ2-2	NA	ASRTFGGTGELF
TRBV19	TRBJ2-2	NA	ASSIGGTLTGELF
TRBV4-1	TRBJ2-7	NA	ASSQVGSEQY
TRBV10-3	TRBJ2-1	NA	AISGGQINEQF
TRBV10-3	TRBJ1-1	NA	AISELGRGAF
TRBV27	TRBJ2-5	few	ASSLGTGGQETQY
TRBV15	TRBJ2-1	NA	ATSQGTSGNNEQF
TRBV5-1	TRBJ1-3	NA	ASSLGDRGDTIY
TRBV25-1	TRBJ2-5	NA	ASSATTRQETQY
TRBV12-1	TRBJ2-1	NA	ASSSLQGGGQF
TRBV6-1	TRBJ1-5	once	ASSEATGGGQPQH
TRBV27	TRBJ2-7	NA	ASSLSNRGGTLHEQY
TRBV19	TRBJ1-5	NA	ASSIRTGSNQPQH
TRBV5-4	TRBJ1-2	NA	ASSLAGDADGYT